This TCR beta chain was profiled in a study of T cell changes during pregnancy in multiple sclerosis. V was cut by 6 bases and J by 8 bases, with 10 bases left in between. The CDR3 covers 11 residues. The germline V gene encodes CDR1 MDHEN and CDR2 SYDVKM. Produced via immunoSEQ multiplex PCR; TCRdb's table is partial and in-frame only. The sample comprises roughly 72,000 clones, approximately 88% of which are singletons, and about 0.9% rests with the top ten. V usage is TRBV28 and J usage is TRBJ1-2; no reliable D call. The sequences come from peripheral blood, collected in the first trimester of pregnancy. The sequence was obtained from a female donor in good health, enrolled as a control in a pregnancy study. CDR3 nucleotide sequence: TGTGCCAGCAGGGGCTCTCGAGGCTACACCTTC. Translation: CASRGSRGYTF.